The 31 T cell receptor beta chains in this list originate from one sample, sequenced in a study of shared clonotypes between healthy human individuals. Repertoires were generated with immunoSEQ multiplex PCR, while TCRdb's copy carries only in-frame clones and drops some. Of a few million clones listed, around 95% are singletons. The sequenced sample was naive CD4+ T cells sorted from blood. Documented subset: CD45RA+ positively selected. The origin of the receptors is a man between 18 and 29 years old in good health.

The genes are TRBV19 and TRBJ2-5; D gene ambiguous. The CDR3 has 13 amino acids. Germline V CDR1 and CDR2: LNHDA, SQIVND (reference sequence). The V end was cut by 9 bases, the J end by 4 bases, with 15 bases between. The CDR3, as DNA: TGTGCCAGCGCTTCGGGTAGCAGAGAGACCCAGTACTTC. It specifies CASASGSRETQYF. Full variable domain (outside the CDR3, taken from reference TRBV19 and TRBJ2-5): DGGITQSPKYLFRKEGQNVTLSCEQNLNHDAMYWYRQDPGQGLRLIYYSQIVNDFQKGDIAEGYSVSREKKESFPLTVTSAQKNPTAFYLCASASGSRETQYFGPGTRLLVL.

Comments on this clone: The sample contains more than one DNA sequence encoding this CDR3. The J gene is TRBJ2-7, the V gene TRBV7-2; 7 positions match TRBD1. Germline V CDR1 and CDR2: SGHTA, FQGNSA. This CDR3 region has 14 residues. The V and J ends lost 4 bases and 2 bases, in that order; junction bases with no gene match: 5. CDR3 sequence reads: CASSSRQGAYEQYF. In DNA form, the CDR3 reads TGTGCCAGCAGCTCGAGACAGGGAGCCTACGAGCAGTACTTC.

The CDR3 is CASSPWGNSPLHF. DNA of the CDR3: TGTGCCAGCAGTCCCTGGGGGAATTCACCCCTCCACTTT. The chain recombines TRBV14 with TRBJ1-6; possible D gene TRBD1, 5 bases. The CDR3 covers 13 residues. Germline CDR1 is SGHDN and CDR2 is FVKESK. Trimming cost V 6 bases and J 7 bases, with 10 bases left between them.

The rearrangement joins TRBV13 to TRBJ1-2; perhaps TRBD1 as D (5 bases). CDR3 length: 15 amino acids. CDR1 PRHDT and CDR2 FYEKMQ come from the germline V gene (reference sequence). With 5 bases removed from V and 2 bases from J, the gap between germline ends came to 15 bases. CDR3: CASSPRVGANYGYTF. In nucleotides, the CDR3 is TGTGCCAGCAGCCCGCGGGTAGGGGCCAACTATGGCTACACCTTC. Drawing the rest from reference TRBV13 and TRBJ1-2, the complete variable domain is AAGVIQSPRHLIKEKRETATLKCYPIPRHDTVYWYQQGPGQDPQFLISFYEKMQSDKGSIPDRFSAQQFSDYHSELNMSSLELGDSALYFCASSPRVGANYGYTFGSGTRLTVV.

The chain links TRBV7-2 to TRBJ1-5; a weak D match, TRBD1 (5 bases). Between the trimmed V and J ends, which lost 3 bases and 0 bases, there was a span of 12 bases. The germline V gene encodes CDR1 SGHTA and CDR2 FQGNSA. The CDR3 consists of 16 residues. The CDR3 region has the DNA TGTGCCAGCAGCTTCGGGGGACTGATTAGCAATCAGCCCCAGCATTTT. This codes for CASSFGGLISNQPQHF.

The chain recombines TRBV7-9 with TRBJ1-2; 7 bases are a match to TRBD1. V shed 5 bases and J 4 bases; nucleotides not matched to a gene: 13. CDR1 and CDR2 (germline): SEHNR, FQNEAQ (reference sequence). The CDR3 consists of 16 residues. Here the CDR3 reads CASSQAWDSRAYGYTF. Here the CDR3 DNA reads TGTGCCAGCAGCCAAGCATGGGACAGCCGAGCCTATGGCTACACCTTC.

The V and J genes are TRBV5-1 and TRBJ2-2; weak D call: TRBD2 (6 bases). This CDR3 region has 14 residues. The germline V and J ends were trimmed by 6 bases and 1 base, with 10 bases remaining between them. CDR1 SGHRS and CDR2 YFSETQ come from the germline V gene. This CDR3 reads CASKVRENTGELFF. CDR3 bases: TGCGCCAGCAAGGTGCGGGAGAACACCGGGGAGCTGTTTTTT.

This sequence joins TRBV19 and TRBJ2-3; tentative D call: TRBD2 (5 bases). Trimming removed 4 bases from V and 1 base from J, with 12 bases in between. This CDR3 has 15 residues. Germline V gene data show CDR1 as LNHDA and CDR2 as SQIVND (reference sequence). The CDR3 coding sequence is TGTGCCAGTAGTAGCGGCGGGTGGGGCACAGATACGCAGTATTTT. As protein: CASSSGGWGTDTQYF. Full variable domain (remainder filled in from reference TRBV19 and TRBJ2-3): DGGITQSPKYLFRKEGQNVTLSCEQNLNHDAMYWYRQDPGQGLRLIYYSQIVNDFQKGDIAEGYSVSREKKESFPLTVTSAQKNPTAFYLCASSSGGWGTDTQYFGPGTRLTVL.

The gene calls are TRBV27 and TRBJ2-7; D is uncertain. This CDR3 has 13 amino acids. Germline V gives CDR1 MNHEY, CDR2 SMNVEV (reference sequence). The V gene lost 5 bases and the J gene lost 4 bases, with 12 bases spanning the gap. In DNA form, the CDR3 reads TGTGCCAGCAGTCTTAGGACGGGTTACGAGCAGTACTTC. Translating gives CASSLRTGYEQYF.

CDR3 coding DNA: TGTGCCATCAGTCCAGTCAATAGCAATCAGCCCCAGCATTTT. This codes for CAISPVNSNQPQHF. The gene calls are TRBV10-3 and TRBJ1-5; unclear D gene. Germline V gene sequence: CDR1 ENHRY, CDR2 SYGVKD. The CDR3 extends over 14 amino acids. Trimming pared 5 bases from V and 0 bases from J, leaving 8 bases between.

This chain's CDR3 is CASSQDRSSVKAYNEQFF. In DNA form, the CDR3 reads TGCGCCAGCAGCCAAGATCGGTCTAGCGTGAAGGCCTACAATGAGCAGTTCTTC. The V call is TRBV4-1, the J call TRBJ2-1; possible D gene TRBD2, 6 bases. This CDR3 region has 18 residues. V was pared by 0 bases and J by 2 bases, with 17 bases between. Looked up from germline, CDR1 is MGHRA and CDR2 is YSYEKL.

This chain joins TRBV27 and TRBJ2-1, with 8 positions matching TRBD1. This CDR3 is 15 amino acids long. V lost 7 bases to trimming and J lost 3 bases; unmatched junction nucleotides: 8. Per the germline V gene, CDR1 is MNHEY and CDR2 is SMNVEV (reference sequence). DNA for the CDR3: TGTGCCAGCATATTCCCGGACAGGGTCTACAATGAGCAGTTCTTC. Translated, it gives CASIFPDRVYNEQFF.

The chain combines TRBV18 with TRBJ2-2; D gene unclear. From germline, CDR1 is KGHSH and CDR2 LQKENI. This CDR3 is built from 13 residues. V was pared by 4 bases and J by 10 bases, with 13 bases between. CDR3 residues: CASSRLQGSELFF. CDR3 bases: TGTGCCAGCTCACGCCTCCAAGGATCGGAGCTGTTTTTT. Based on the CDR3 plus reference TRBV18 and TRBJ2-2, the full variable domain is NAGVMQNPRHLVRRRGQEARLRCSPMKGHSHVYWYRQLPEEGLKFMVYLQKENIIDESGMPKERFSAEFPKEGPSILRIQQVVRGDSAAYFCASSRLQGSELFFGEGSRLTVL.

The chain has TRBV9 and TRBJ2-7; 13 nucleotides agree with TRBD2. Germline-derived CDR1 and CDR2 are SGDLS and YYNGEE. The length of the CDR3 is 15 residues. Germline trimming cut 4 bases from V and 4 bases from J; bases unmatched to any gene: 5. The CDR3 bases are TGTGCCAGCAGCCAAGGACTAGCGGGAGTGTACGAGCAGTACTTC. Its translation: CASSQGLAGVYEQYF.

On this clone itself: Other DNA sequences within the sample encode an identical CDR3. The chain combines TRBV5-1 with TRBJ2-5; D gene ambiguous. The V gene's germline CDR1 is SGHRS and CDR2 YFSETQ. The V and J ends lost 0 bases and 2 bases respectively, with 8 bases between them. There are 14 residues in the CDR3. CDR3: CASSLVLGQETQYF. The CDR3 nucleotides are TGCGCCAGCAGCTTGGTCTTGGGGCAAGAGACCCAGTACTTC.

The chain has TRBV30 and TRBJ1-5; no clear D. The CDR3 runs to 14 residues. The V end lost 1 base, the J end lost 0 bases, and 7 bases lay between the germline ends. Per germline, CDR1 GTSNPN and CDR2 SVGIG (reference sequence). As DNA, the CDR3 is TGTGCCTGGAGTGGGGTGGGTAGCAATCAGCCCCAGCATTTT. As protein: CAWSGVGSNQPQHF.

To note about this clone: Within the sample, other DNA sequences also encode this same CDR3. The chain recombines TRBV5-4 with TRBJ1-1, with D possibly matching TRBD1 (6 bases). V was cut by 4 bases and J by 0 bases, with 10 bases left in between. The CDR3 contains 14 residues. Germline CDR1 SGHNT, CDR2 YYREEE (reference sequence). DNA for the CDR3: TGTGCCAGCAGCCCCGGGGGGCTGAACACTGAAGCTTTCTTT. This gives the protein CASSPGGLNTEAFF.

The chain employs TRBV27 and TRBJ2-2; D uncertain. Germline CDR1 reads MNHEY; CDR2 reads SMNVEV (reference sequence). The CDR3 runs 14 residues. V dropped 2 bases and J dropped 7 bases, with 11 bases sitting between them. CDR3 nucleotide sequence: TGTGCCAGCAGTTTAGGAACGGCAGGCGGGGAGCTGTTTTTT. This translates into CASSLGTAGGELFF.

The gene calls are TRBV5-1 and TRBJ1-1; no clear D. Germline CDR1 reads SGHRS; CDR2 reads YFSETQ. The V gene lost 4 bases and the J gene lost 6 bases, with 13 bases spanning the gap. The CDR3 runs 13 residues. The CDR3 loop reads CASSRRVGAEAFF. The CDR3 DNA follows: TGCGCCAGCAGCAGAAGGGTTGGGGCTGAAGCTTTCTTT.

This chain connects TRBV28 to TRBJ2-4, with D possibly TRBD1 on 6 matching bases. Germline V gene sequence: CDR1 MDHEN, CDR2 SYDVKM. The CDR3 totals 14 residues. The V gene lost 6 bases and the J gene lost 7 bases, with 16 bases spanning the gap. The CDR3 DNA is TGTGCCAGCAGCCCTGGGACACCGGCGAACATTCAGTACTTC. This codes for CASSPGTPANIQYF.

This clone was recorded only once. V is TRBV29-1 and J is TRBJ1-1; D possibly corresponds to TRBD1 (6 bases). The germline V gene encodes CDR1 SQVTM and CDR2 ANQGSEA. V lost 4 bases to trimming and J lost 3 bases, with 18 bases between them. The CDR3 extends over 15 amino acids. This chain's CDR3 is CSVVGHRAGDTEAFF. CDR3 DNA: TGCAGCGTTGTGGGACACCGGGCCGGGGACACTGAAGCTTTCTTT.

This chain joins TRBV28 and TRBJ2-7, with 9 bases fitting TRBD2. The CDR3 has 15 amino acids. Germline loops: CDR1 MDHEN, CDR2 SYDVKM. With 6 bases clipped from V and 3 bases from J, the junction kept 9 bases outside the gene matches. CDR3 nucleotide sequence: TGTGCCAGCAGCCAAAGCGGGGGGTCGGACTACGAGCAGTACTTC. This codes for CASSQSGGSDYEQYF.

The rearrangement joins TRBV7-6 to TRBJ2-7; a possible D gene is TRBD2 (5 bases). Germline loops: CDR1 SGHVS, CDR2 FNYEAQ. The CDR3 loop spans 16 amino acids. The V end was cut by 0 bases, the J end by 6 bases, with 18 bases between. The CDR3, as DNA: TGTGCCAGCAGCTTAGCCGTGGGCGTCCCGGCGGGCGAGCAGTACTTC. It yields the protein CASSLAVGVPAGEQYF. The whole variable domain, filled in from reference TRBV7-6 and TRBJ2-7, reads GAGVSQSPRYKVTKRGQDVALRCDPISGHVSLYWYRQALGQGPEFLTYFNYEAQQDKSGLPNDRFSAERPEGSISTLTIQRTEQRDSAMYRCASSLAVGVPAGEQYFGPGTRLTVT.

This clone came up once. The chain combines TRBV11-2 with TRBJ2-7; TRBD2 matches at 9 bases. Trimming removed 5 bases from V and 3 bases from J; junction bases left unmatched: 11. The CDR3 has 16 amino acids. Germline V gene lookup returns CDR1 SGHAT and CDR2 FQNNGV. CDR3 bases: TGTGCCAGCAGCCCCCGCAGGGGACTAGCCGTCTACGAGCAGTACTTC. It yields the protein CASSPRRGLAVYEQYF.

V gene TRBV9 combines with J gene TRBJ1-1; D gene ambiguous. Looked up from germline, CDR1 is SGDLS and CDR2 is YYNGEE. Between the trimmed V and J ends, which lost 0 bases and 9 bases, there was a span of 18 bases. The CDR3 totals 15 residues. CDR3 sequence: CASSVAGTYPDKAFF. CDR3 nucleotides: TGTGCCAGCAGCGTAGCTGGCACGTATCCTGATAAAGCTTTCTTT.

The chain couples TRBV19 to TRBJ1-5; D is perhaps TRBD1 (5 bases). Trimming pared 5 bases from V and 4 bases from J, leaving 12 bases between. CDR1 is LNHDA and CDR2 is SQIVND in the germline V gene (reference sequence). The CDR3 is 14 amino acids. The CDR3 protein is CASSFTGLNQPQHF. CDR3 nucleotide sequence: TGTGCCAGTAGTTTTACAGGACTAAATCAGCCCCAGCATTTT.

The chain combines TRBV7-2 with TRBJ2-3; D is unclear. V was shortened by 8 bases and J by 2 bases, with 8 bases between the two germline ends. Germline CDR1 is SGHTA and CDR2 is FQGNSA. This CDR3 spans 12 amino acids. CDR3 coding DNA: TGTGCCAGCGGCGTCTTCACAGATACGCAGTATTTT. Its translation: CASGVFTDTQYF. The full variable domain, its missing parts supplied by reference TRBV7-2 and TRBJ2-3, is GAGVSQSPSNKVTEKGKDVELRCDPISGHTALYWYRQSLGQGLEFLIYFQGNSAPDKSGLPSDRFSAERTGGSVSTLTIQRTQQEDSAVYLCASGVFTDTQYFGPGTRLTVL.

The chain couples TRBV7-3 to TRBJ1-6, with D maybe TRBD1 (6 bases). CDR1 SGHTA and CDR2 FQGTGA come from the germline V gene. Trimming removed 1 base from V and 9 bases from J, with 13 bases in between. The length of the CDR3 is 15 residues. For the CDR3, the DNA is TGTGCCAGCAGCTTAATGGACAGTCCTTTTTCACCCCTCCACTTT. Amino acids: CASSLMDSPFSPLHF.

The rearrangement links TRBV6-5 to TRBJ1-2; D is ambiguous. Germline assignment: CDR1 MNHEY and CDR2 SVGAGI. V gave up 5 bases and J gave up 3 bases, with 13 bases separating them. This CDR3 is 14 amino acids long. This CDR3 reads CASSQVALDYGYTF. The CDR3 bases are TGTGCCAGCAGTCAAGTCGCGCTCGACTATGGCTACACCTTC.

This chain uses TRBV2 with TRBJ2-1; 7 positions agree with TRBD2. Trimming removed 5 bases from V and 2 bases from J; junction bases left unmatched: 3. The CDR3 runs to 14 residues. Germline lookup yields CDR1 SNHLY and CDR2 FYNNEI. The CDR3 sequence is CASSLLAAYNEQFF. CDR3 DNA sequence: TGTGCCAGCAGTCTTCTAGCGGCCTACAATGAGCAGTTCTTC. Full variable domain (outside the CDR3, taken from reference TRBV2 and TRBJ2-1): EPEVTQTPSHQVTQMGQEVILRCVPISNHLYFYWYRQILGQKVEFLVSFYNNEISEKSEIFDDQFSVERPDGSNFTLKIRSTKLEDSAMYFCASSLLAAYNEQFFGPGTRLTVL.

The chain is built from TRBV5-5 and TRBJ2-7, with D possibly TRBD1 on 6 matching bases. V was shortened by 6 bases and J by 4 bases, with 17 bases between the two germline ends. CDR1 is SGHKS and CDR2 is YYEKEE in the germline V gene (reference sequence). The CDR3 loop spans 14 amino acids. Here the CDR3 DNA reads TGTGCCAGCAAAGTATTTCAGGGGATGTACGAGCAGTACTTC. Its translation: CASKVFQGMYEQYF.